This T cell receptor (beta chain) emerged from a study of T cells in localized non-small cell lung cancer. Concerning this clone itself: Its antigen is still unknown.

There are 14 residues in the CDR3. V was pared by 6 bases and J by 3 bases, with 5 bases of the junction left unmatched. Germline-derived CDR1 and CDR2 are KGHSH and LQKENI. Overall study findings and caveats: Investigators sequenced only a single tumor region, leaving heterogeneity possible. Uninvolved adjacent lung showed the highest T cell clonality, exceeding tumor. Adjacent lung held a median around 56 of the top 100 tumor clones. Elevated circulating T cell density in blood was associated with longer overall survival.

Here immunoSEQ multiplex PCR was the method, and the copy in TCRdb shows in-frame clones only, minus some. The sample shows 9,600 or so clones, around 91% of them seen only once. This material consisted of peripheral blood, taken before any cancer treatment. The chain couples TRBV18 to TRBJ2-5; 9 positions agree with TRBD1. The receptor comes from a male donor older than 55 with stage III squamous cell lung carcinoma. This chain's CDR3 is CASSSGTGKETQYF. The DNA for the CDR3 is TGTGCCAGCTCGTCCGGGACAGGGAAAGAGACCCAGTACTTC.